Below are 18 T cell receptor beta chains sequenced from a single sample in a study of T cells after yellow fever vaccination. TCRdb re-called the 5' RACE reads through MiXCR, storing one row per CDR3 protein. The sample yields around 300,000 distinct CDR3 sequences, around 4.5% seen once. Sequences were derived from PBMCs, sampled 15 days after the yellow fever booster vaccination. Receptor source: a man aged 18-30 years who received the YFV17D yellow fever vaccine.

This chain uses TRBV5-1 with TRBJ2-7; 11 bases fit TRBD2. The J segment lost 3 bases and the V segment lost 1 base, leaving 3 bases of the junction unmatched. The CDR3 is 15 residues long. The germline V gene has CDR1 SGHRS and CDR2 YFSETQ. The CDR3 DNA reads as TGCGCCAGCAGCTTGATGCTAGCGGGGGGCTACGAGCAGTACTTC. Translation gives CASSLMLAGGYEQYF.

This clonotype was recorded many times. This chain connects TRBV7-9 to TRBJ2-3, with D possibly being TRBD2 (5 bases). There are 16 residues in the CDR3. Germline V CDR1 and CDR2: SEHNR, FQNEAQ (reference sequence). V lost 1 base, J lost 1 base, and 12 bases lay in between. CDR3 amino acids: CASSLVMEAGTDTQYF. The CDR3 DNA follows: TGTGCCAGCAGCTTAGTTATGGAGGCTGGCACAGATACGCAGTATTTT.

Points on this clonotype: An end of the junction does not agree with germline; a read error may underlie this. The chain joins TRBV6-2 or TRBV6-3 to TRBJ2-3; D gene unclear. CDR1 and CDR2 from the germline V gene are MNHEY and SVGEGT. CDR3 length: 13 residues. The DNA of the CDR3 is TGTGCCAGCTCGAGACCGACCACAGATACGCAGGATTTT. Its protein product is CASSRPTTDTQDF.

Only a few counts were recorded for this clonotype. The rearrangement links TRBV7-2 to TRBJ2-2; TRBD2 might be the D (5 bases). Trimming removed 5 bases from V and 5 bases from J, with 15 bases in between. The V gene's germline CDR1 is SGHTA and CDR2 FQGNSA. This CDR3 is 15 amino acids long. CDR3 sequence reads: CASSAGLSLTGELFF. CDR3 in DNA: TGTGCCAGCAGCGCCGGACTGAGTCTGACCGGGGAGCTGTTTTTT. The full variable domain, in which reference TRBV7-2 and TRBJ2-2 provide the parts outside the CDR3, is GAGVSQSPSNKVTEKGKDVELRCDPISGHTALYWYRQSLGQGLEFLIYFQGNSAPDKSGLPSDRFSAERTGGSVSTLTIQRTQQEDSAVYLCASSAGLSLTGELFFGEGSRLTVL.

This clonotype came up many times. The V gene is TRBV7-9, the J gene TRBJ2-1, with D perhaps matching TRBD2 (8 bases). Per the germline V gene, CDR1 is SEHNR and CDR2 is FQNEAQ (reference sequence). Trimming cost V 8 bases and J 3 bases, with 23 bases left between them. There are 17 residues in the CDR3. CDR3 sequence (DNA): TGTGCCAGCGCCAAGGGGGCGGGGGGACAGTTCTACAATGAGCAGTTCTTC. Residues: CASAKGAGGQFYNEQFF.

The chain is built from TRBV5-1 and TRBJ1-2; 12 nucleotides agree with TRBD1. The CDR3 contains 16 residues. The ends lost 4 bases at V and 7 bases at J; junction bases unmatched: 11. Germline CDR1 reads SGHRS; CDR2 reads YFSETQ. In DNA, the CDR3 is TGCGCCAGCAGCCTGGGTTTGGGACAGGGGGCATTTGGCTACACCTTC. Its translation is CASSLGLGQGAFGYTF.

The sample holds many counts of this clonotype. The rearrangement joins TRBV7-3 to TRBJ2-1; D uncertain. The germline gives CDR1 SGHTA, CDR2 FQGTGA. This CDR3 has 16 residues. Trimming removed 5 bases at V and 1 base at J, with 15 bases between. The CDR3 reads CASSPWSSGSYNEQFF. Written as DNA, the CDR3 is TGTGCCAGCAGCCCATGGTCGTCTGGGTCCTACAATGAGCAGTTCTTC.

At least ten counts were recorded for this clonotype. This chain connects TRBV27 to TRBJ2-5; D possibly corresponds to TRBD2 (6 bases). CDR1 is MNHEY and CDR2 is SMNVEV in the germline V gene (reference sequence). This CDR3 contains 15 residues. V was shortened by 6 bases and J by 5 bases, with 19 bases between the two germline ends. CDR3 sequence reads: CASSLGWRGSETQYF. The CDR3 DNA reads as TGTGCCAGCAGCTTAGGTTGGAGGGGTTCGGAGACCCAGTACTTC.

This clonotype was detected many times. The CDR3 bases are TGCAGCGCCGCTACGGGGGCGCCGGGGGAGACCCAGTACTTC. Translation: CSAATGAPGETQYF. The V gene is TRBV29-1, the J gene TRBJ2-5, with D possibly called TRBD1 or TRBD2 (6 bases each). Trimming left V 7 bases short and J 5 bases short, with 20 bases between. CDR1 is SQVTM, CDR2 ANQGSEA, per germline. The CDR3 loop spans 14 amino acids.

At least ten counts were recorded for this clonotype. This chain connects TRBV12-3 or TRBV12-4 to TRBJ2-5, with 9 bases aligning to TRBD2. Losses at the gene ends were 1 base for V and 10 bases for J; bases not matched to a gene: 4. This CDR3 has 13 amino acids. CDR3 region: CASSLVLAGSQYF. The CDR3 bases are TGTGCCAGCAGTTTAGTTCTAGCGGGGAGCCAGTACTTC.

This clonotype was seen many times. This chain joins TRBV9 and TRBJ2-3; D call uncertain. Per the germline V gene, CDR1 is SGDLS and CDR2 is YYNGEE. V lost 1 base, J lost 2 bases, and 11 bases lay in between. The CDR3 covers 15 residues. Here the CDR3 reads CASSVWPSNTDTQYF. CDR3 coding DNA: TGTGCCAGCAGCGTATGGCCTTCAAACACAGATACGCAGTATTTT.

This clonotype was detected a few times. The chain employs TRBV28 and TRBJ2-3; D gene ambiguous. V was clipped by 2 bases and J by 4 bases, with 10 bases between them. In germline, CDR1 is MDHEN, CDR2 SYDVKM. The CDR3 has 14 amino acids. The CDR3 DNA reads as TGTGCCAGCAGTTTAGCTTTTGGGGCAGATACGCAGTATTTT. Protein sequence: CASSLAFGADTQYF. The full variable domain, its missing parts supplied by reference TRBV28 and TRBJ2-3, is DVKVTQSSRYLVKRTGEKVFLECVQDMDHENMFWYRQDPGLGLRLIYFSYDVKMKEKGDIPEGYSVSREKKERFSLILESASTNQTSMYLCASSLAFGADTQYFGPGTRLTVL.

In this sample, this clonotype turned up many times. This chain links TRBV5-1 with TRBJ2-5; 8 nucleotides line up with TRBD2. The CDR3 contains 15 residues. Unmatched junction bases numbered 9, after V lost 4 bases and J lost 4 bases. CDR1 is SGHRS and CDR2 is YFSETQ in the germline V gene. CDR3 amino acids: CASSMGLVSGETQYF. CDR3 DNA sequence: TGCGCCAGCAGCATGGGACTAGTGAGTGGAGAGACCCAGTACTTC.

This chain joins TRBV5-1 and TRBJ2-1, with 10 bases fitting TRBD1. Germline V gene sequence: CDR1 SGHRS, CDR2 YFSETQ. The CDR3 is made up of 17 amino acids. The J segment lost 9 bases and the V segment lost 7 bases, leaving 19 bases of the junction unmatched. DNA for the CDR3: TGCGCCAGCCGGATACTTTGGACAGGGGGTGCGTCAAGTGAGCAGTTCTTC. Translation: CASRILWTGGASSEQFF. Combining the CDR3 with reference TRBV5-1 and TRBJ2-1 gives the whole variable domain KAGVTQTPRYLIKTRGQQVTLSCSPISGHRSVSWYQQTPGQGLQFLFEYFSETQRNKGNFPGRFSGRQFSNSRSEMNVSTLELGDSALYLCASRILWTGGASSEQFFGPGTRLTVL.

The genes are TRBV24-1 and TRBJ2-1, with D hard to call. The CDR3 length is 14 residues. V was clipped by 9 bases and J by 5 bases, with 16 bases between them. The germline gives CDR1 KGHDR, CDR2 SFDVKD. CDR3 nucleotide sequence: TGTGCCACCGCCAGGTCCCGCCAGGACAATGAGCAGTTCTTC. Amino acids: CATARSRQDNEQFF.

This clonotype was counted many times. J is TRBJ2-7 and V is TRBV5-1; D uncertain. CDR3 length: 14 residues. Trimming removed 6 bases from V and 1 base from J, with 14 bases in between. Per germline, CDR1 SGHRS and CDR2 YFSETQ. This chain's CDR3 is CASNLGGVSYEQYF. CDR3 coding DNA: TGCGCCAGCAACCTCGGTGGGGTATCCTACGAGCAGTACTTC.

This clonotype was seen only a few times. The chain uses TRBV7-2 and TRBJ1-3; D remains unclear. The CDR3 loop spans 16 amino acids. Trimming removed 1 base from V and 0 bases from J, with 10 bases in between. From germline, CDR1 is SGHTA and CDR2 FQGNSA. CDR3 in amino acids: CASSLVWVHSGNTIYF. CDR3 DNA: TGTGCCAGCAGCTTAGTTTGGGTTCACTCTGGAAACACCATATATTTT.

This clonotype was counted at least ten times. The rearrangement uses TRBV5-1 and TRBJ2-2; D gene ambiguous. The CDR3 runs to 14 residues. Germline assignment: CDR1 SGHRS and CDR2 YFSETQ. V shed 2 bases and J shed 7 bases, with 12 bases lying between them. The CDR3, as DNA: TGCGCCAGCAGCTTCGCGGACCCGTTCGGGGAGCTGTTTTTT. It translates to CASSFADPFGELFF.